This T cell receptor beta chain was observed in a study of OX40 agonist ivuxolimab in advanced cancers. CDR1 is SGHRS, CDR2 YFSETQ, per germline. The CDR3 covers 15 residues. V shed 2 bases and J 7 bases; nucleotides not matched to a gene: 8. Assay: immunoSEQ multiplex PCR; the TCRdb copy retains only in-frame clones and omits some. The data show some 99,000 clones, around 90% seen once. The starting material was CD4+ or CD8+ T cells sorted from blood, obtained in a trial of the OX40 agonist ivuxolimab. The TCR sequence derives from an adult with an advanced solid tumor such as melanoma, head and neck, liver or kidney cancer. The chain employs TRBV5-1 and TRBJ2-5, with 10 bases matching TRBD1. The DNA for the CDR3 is TGCGCCAGCAGCTTTGGGACAGGGGACGGGAGGACCCAGTACTTC. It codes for CASSFGTGDGRTQYF.